The present TCR beta chain was sequenced within a study of T cell repertoires in cytomegalovirus infection. At the level of the study: Indications of both CMV infection and matching HLA type were provided by public TCR beta signatures.

A single record per CDR3 protein comes from TCRdb applying MiXCR to the reads. Here the sample spans 550,000 to 850,000 distinct CDR3 sequences, about 33% being singletons. Study-wide findings and caveats: Predominance within the ex vivo response was attributable to HLA-C-restricted CMV-specific TCR beta clonotypes. The cumulative frequency of public TCR beta families identified carriers of CMV plus the relevant HLA.

Note on this clonotype: Antigen unknown.

CDR1 is MNHEY, CDR2 SMNVEV, per germline (reference sequence). The CDR3 sequence is 16 residues long. V lost 5 bases and J lost 0, with 14 bases in between. The genes are TRBV27 and TRBJ1-3, with D tentatively TRBD1 (5 bases). The specimen was cultured PBMCs, collected from culture after CMV antigen stimulation. The receptor comes from a human donor in good health (CMV status not recorded). Some clones in this sample may be carry-over from other donors' samples. The CDR3 DNA reads TGTGCCAGCAGTCCCCGGGACGCTTCCTCTGGAAACACCATATATTTT. Translating gives CASSPRDASSGNTIYF.